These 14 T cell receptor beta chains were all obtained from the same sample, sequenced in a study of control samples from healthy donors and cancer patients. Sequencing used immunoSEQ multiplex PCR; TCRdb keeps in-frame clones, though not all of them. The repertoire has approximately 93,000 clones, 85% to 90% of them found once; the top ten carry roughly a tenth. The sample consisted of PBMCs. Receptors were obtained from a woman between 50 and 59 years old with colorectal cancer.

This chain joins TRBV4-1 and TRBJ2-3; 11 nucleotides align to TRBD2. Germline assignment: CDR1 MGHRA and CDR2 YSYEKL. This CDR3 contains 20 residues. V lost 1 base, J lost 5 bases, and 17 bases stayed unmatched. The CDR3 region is CASSQVGHGFSGGAVDTQYF. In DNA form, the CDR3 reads TGCGCCAGCAGCCAAGTGGGCCACGGGTTTAGCGGGGGGGCCGTAGATACGCAGTATTTT.

Written as DNA, the CDR3 is TGTGCCAGCAGCTTGGTGCCCGGGACAGGGGTGGATTTCTTT. This codes for CASSLVPGTGVDFF. The chain has TRBV5-6 and TRBJ1-1; 10 nucleotides agree with TRBD1. V lost 0 bases to trimming and J lost 13 bases; unmatched junction nucleotides: 9. This CDR3 region has 14 residues. From germline, CDR1 is SGHDT and CDR2 YYEEEE.

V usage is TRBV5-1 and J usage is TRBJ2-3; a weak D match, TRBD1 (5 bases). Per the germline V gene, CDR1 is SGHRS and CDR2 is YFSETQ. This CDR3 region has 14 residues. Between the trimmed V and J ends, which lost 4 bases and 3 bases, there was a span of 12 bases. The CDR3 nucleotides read TGCGCCAGCAGCCCTAGACAGAGAACAGATACGCAGTATTTT. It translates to CASSPRQRTDTQYF.

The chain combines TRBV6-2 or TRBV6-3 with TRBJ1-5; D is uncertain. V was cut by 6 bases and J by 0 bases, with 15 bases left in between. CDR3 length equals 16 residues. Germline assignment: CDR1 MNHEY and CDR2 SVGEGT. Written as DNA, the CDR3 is TGTGCCAGCAGCCCAATGAGCAGGAATAGCAATCAGCCCCAGCATTTT. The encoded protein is CASSPMSRNSNQPQHF.

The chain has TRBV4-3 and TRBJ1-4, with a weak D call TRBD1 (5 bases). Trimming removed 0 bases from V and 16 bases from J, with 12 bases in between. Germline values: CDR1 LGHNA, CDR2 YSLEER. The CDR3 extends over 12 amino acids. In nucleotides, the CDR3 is TGCGCCAGCAGCCAAGAAGGTAGGGGACCGTTTTTT. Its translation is CASSQEGRGPFF.

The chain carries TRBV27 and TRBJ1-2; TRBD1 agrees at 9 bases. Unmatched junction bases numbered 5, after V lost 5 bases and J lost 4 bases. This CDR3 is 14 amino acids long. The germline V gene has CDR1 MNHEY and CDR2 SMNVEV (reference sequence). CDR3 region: CASSGQGNLYGYTF. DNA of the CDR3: TGTGCCAGCAGTGGACAGGGGAACCTCTATGGCTACACCTTC.

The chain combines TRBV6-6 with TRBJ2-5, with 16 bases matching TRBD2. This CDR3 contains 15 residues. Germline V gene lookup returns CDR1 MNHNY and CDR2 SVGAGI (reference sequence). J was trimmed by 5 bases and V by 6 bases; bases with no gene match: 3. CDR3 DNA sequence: TGTGCCAGCAGAGGGACTAGCGGGGGGGCGGAGACCCAGTACTTC. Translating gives CASRGTSGGAETQYF.

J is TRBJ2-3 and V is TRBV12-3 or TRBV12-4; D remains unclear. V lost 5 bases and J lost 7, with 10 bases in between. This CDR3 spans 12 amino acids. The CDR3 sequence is CASSQKVYTQYF. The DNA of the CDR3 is TGTGCCAGCAGTCAAAAGGTTTATACGCAGTATTTT.

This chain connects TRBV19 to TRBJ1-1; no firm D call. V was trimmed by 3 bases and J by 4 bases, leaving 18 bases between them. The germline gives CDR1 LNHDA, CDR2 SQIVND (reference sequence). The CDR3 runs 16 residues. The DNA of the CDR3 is TGTGCCAGTAGTATTAGTCGGTGGGCGGGAATCACTGAAGCTTTCTTT. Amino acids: CASSISRWAGITEAFF.

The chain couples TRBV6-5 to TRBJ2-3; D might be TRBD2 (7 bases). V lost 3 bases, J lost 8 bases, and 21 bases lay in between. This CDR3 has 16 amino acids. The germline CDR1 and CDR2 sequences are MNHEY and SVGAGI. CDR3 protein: CASSYGGGPILGTQYF. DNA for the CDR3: TGTGCCAGCAGTTATGGGGGGGGGCCTATCCTCGGTACGCAGTATTTT.

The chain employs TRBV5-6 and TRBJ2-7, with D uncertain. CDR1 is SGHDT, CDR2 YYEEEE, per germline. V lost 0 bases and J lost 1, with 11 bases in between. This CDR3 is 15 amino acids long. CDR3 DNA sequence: TGTGCCAGCAGCTTGGGGAGTTCCCAATCCTACGAGCAGTACGTC. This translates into CASSLGSSQSYEQYV.

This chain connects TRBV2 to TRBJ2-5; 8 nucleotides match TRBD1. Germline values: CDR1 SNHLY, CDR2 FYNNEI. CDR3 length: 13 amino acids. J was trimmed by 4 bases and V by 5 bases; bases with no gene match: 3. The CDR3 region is CASSSGQGETQYF. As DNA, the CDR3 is TGTGCCAGCAGTTCCGGACAGGGAGAGACCCAGTACTTC.

CDR3 sequence reads: CASSLFQGGNQPQHF. CDR3 nucleotide sequence: TGTGCCAGCAGCTTATTTCAGGGGGGCAATCAGCCCCAGCATTTT. The chain combines TRBV7-2 with TRBJ1-5; 7 bases line up with TRBD1. Germline V CDR1 and CDR2: SGHTA, FQGNSA. The J segment lost 2 bases and the V segment lost 2 bases, leaving 3 bases of the junction unmatched. This CDR3 is 15 amino acids long.

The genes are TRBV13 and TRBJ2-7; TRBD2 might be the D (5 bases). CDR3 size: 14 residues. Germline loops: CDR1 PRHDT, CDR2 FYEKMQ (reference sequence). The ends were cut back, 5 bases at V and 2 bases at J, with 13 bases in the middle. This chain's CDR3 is CASSAGPTTYEQYV. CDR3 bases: TGTGCCAGCAGCGCTGGACCGACTACCTACGAGCAGTACGTC.